Below are 27 T cell receptor beta chains sequenced from a single sample in a study of shared clonotypes between healthy human individuals. TCRdb's table, derived via immunoSEQ multiplex PCR, lists solely in-frame clones and lacks some. Seen here are millions of clones, 80% to 95% observed once, and the top ten hold 0.39%. Sequenced: naive CD4+ T cells from PBMCs. Subset meaning: CD45RA+ positively selected. These receptors were obtained from a man between 18 and 29 years old in good health. Some clones in this sample may be carry-over from other donors' samples.

In its sample, this clone was seen once. This sequence joins TRBV28 and TRBJ1-5; D is uncertain. The CDR3 covers 12 residues. V dropped 5 bases and J dropped 6 bases, with 8 bases sitting between them. CDR1 is MDHEN and CDR2 is SYDVKM in the germline V gene. CDR3 amino acids: CASSDLFQPQHF. The CDR3 DNA is TGTGCCAGCAGTGACCTTTTTCAGCCCCAGCATTTT.

The CDR3 loop is CATSRRGEVGNQPQHF. The CDR3 bases are TGTGCCACCAGCAGAAGAGGGGAAGTCGGCAATCAGCCCCAGCATTTT. The chain joins TRBV15 to TRBJ1-5, with D maybe TRBD1 (5 bases). The CDR3 is 16 residues long. The germline V gene has CDR1 LNHNV and CDR2 YYDKDF (reference sequence). V dropped 2 bases and J dropped 2 bases, with 13 bases sitting between them.

As for this clone: This sample also contains other DNA sequences that code for the same CDR3. The chain combines TRBV5-1 with TRBJ2-7; D unresolved. CDR1 is SGHRS and CDR2 is YFSETQ in the germline V gene. The V end was cut by 0 bases, the J end by 2 bases, with 9 bases between. This CDR3 contains 14 residues. The CDR3 sequence is CASSLGPLTYEQYF. The CDR3 region has the DNA TGCGCCAGCAGCTTGGGGCCGTTGACCTACGAGCAGTACTTC.

V gene TRBV27 combines with J gene TRBJ1-1; D gene unclear. Per germline, CDR1 MNHEY and CDR2 SMNVEV (reference sequence). This CDR3 is built from 11 residues. V lost 9 bases to trimming and J lost 1 base, with 6 bases between them. The CDR3 loop is CARWENTEAFF. CDR3 sequence (DNA): TGTGCCAGGTGGGAGAACACTGAAGCTTTCTTT.

The V and J genes are TRBV5-1 and TRBJ2-2; D is uncertain. Trimming took 4 bases from V and 6 from J, leaving 7 bases between them. The CDR3 contains 12 residues. Looked up from germline, CDR1 is SGHRS and CDR2 is YFSETQ. DNA of the CDR3: TGCGCCAGCAGCGGCGAGCCCGGGGAGCTGTTTTTT. It translates to CASSGEPGELFF.

The chain is built from TRBV29-1 and TRBJ1-5; the D is unclear. Germline loops: CDR1 SQVTM, CDR2 ANQGSEA. Deletions cut 6 bases from V and 0 bases from J, with 9 bases between. The CDR3 consists of 13 residues. This chain's CDR3 is CSVVFHSNQPQHF. The DNA for the CDR3 is TGCAGCGTCGTATTTCATAGCAATCAGCCCCAGCATTTT.

This clone showed up just once. This chain uses TRBV6-6 with TRBJ2-6; no reliable D call. The CDR3 has 13 residues. Germline values: CDR1 MNHNY, CDR2 SVGAGI (reference sequence). The V gene lost 6 bases and the J gene lost 6 bases, with 9 bases spanning the gap. CDR3 loop: CASSPRVANVLTF. The CDR3 region has the DNA TGTGCCAGCAGCCCCCGGGTGGCCAACGTCCTGACTTTC.

This clone was seen just once. This rearrangement joins TRBV7-3 to TRBJ2-1; TRBD2 matches 9 bases. This CDR3 comprises 15 residues. Trimming removed 4 bases from V and 2 bases from J; junction bases left unmatched: 3. The V gene's germline CDR1 is SGHTA and CDR2 FQGTGA. In nucleotides, the CDR3 is TGTGCCAGCAGCTCGGGACTAGCCACCTACAATGAGCAGTTCTTC. The encoded protein is CASSSGLATYNEQFF.

V is TRBV5-1 and J is TRBJ2-7; 10 bases match TRBD1. The germline CDR1 and CDR2 sequences are SGHRS and YFSETQ. V lost 4 bases and J lost 6; bases outside the gene matches: 7. CDR3 length equals 14 residues. The CDR3 sequence is CASSGGGQGFEQYF. The DNA of the CDR3 is TGCGCCAGCAGCGGAGGGGGACAGGGGTTCGAGCAGTACTTC.

The chain combines TRBV5-1 with TRBJ2-2, with 9 bases lining up with TRBD1. CDR3 length: 16 amino acids. The V segment lost 1 base and the J segment 3 bases; nucleotides outside the gene matches: 4. Germline values: CDR1 SGHRS, CDR2 YFSETQ. CDR3 coding DNA: TGCGCCAGCAGCTTGCAAGGGACAGGGTACACCGGGGAGCTGTTTTTT. This codes for CASSLQGTGYTGELFF.

The V gene is TRBV28, the J gene TRBJ2-3; D unresolved. Germline V gene sequence: CDR1 MDHEN, CDR2 SYDVKM. The V end lost 6 bases, the J end lost 5 bases, and 18 bases lay between the germline ends. CDR3 length: 15 amino acids. CDR3 nucleotides: TGTGCCAGCAGCCTACCTAGGCCTAGGGAAGATACGCAGTATTTT. Translating gives CASSLPRPREDTQYF.

CDR3 sequence reads: CASSEVAIGANVLTF. In nucleotides, the CDR3 is TGTGCCAGCAGTGAAGTGGCAATTGGGGCCAACGTCCTGACTTTC. This chain joins TRBV6-1 and TRBJ2-6; D gene ambiguous. CDR3 length equals 15 residues. Germline CDR1 MNHNS, CDR2 SASEGT. The V end lost 1 base, the J end lost 3 bases, and 7 bases lay between the germline ends.

The V call is TRBV7-8, the J call TRBJ2-1; D might be TRBD2 (5 bases). This CDR3 spans 14 amino acids. Germline CDR1 is SGHVS and CDR2 is FQNEAQ. The ends were cut back, 4 bases at V and 7 bases at J, with 14 bases in the middle. The CDR3 protein is CASSSPGGLNEQFF. The CDR3 DNA reads as TGTGCCAGCAGCTCCCCAGGCGGGTTAAATGAGCAGTTCTTC.

The gene calls are TRBV7-6 and TRBJ2-2, with TRBD2 as a possible D gene (6 bases). CDR1 is SGHVS, CDR2 FNYEAQ, per germline. The germline V and J ends were trimmed by 2 bases and 1 base, with 26 bases remaining between them. This CDR3 contains 21 residues. CDR3 in amino acids: CASSLFEVVRSGPENTGELFF. The CDR3 region has the DNA TGTGCCAGCAGCTTATTTGAGGTGGTCCGAAGCGGGCCGGAGAACACCGGGGAGCTGTTTTTT.

V usage is TRBV5-1 and J usage is TRBJ2-2, with TRBD1 identical over 8 bases. V dropped 4 bases and J dropped 0; count of bases not matched to a gene: 2. Germline CDR1 and CDR2: SGHRS and YFSETQ. CDR3 length: 15 residues. The CDR3, as DNA: TGCGCCAGCAGCATGGACAGGGCGAACACCGGGGAGCTGTTTTTT. Translating gives CASSMDRANTGELFF. Filled out from reference TRBV5-1 and TRBJ2-2, the complete variable domain reads KAGVTQTPRYLIKTRGQQVTLSCSPISGHRSVSWYQQTPGQGLQFLFEYFSETQRNKGNFPGRFSGRQFSNSRSEMNVSTLELGDSALYLCASSMDRANTGELFFGEGSRLTVL.

The J gene is TRBJ2-1, the V gene TRBV10-1; D is unclear. The CDR3 contains 16 residues. Germline V CDR1 and CDR2: WNHNN, SYGVQD (reference sequence). V lost 4 bases and J 0 bases, leaving 13 bases between the germline ends. CDR3 bases: TGCGCCAGCAGTGGAACACCGGCCAGCTCCTACAATGAGCAGTTCTTC. Its protein is CASSGTPASSYNEQFF.

The V and J genes are TRBV5-6 and TRBJ2-7, with D perhaps TRBD1 (6 bases). Germline CDR1 and CDR2: SGHDT and YYEEEE. There are 15 residues in the CDR3. V was cut by 0 bases and J by 4 bases, with 14 bases left in between. DNA of the CDR3: TGTGCCAGCAGCTTGGTTCTGACAGGAGGATACGAGCAGTACTTC. Amino acid sequence: CASSLVLTGGYEQYF. The full variable domain, its missing parts supplied by reference TRBV5-6 and TRBJ2-7, is DAGVTQSPTHLIKTRGQQVTLRCSPKSGHDTVSWYQQALGQGPQFIFQYYEEEERQRGNFPDRFSGHQFPNYSSELNVNALLLGDSALYLCASSLVLTGGYEQYFGPGTRLTVT.

The rearrangement joins TRBV2 to TRBJ1-2, with unresolved D. This CDR3 has 14 amino acids. Per the germline V gene, CDR1 is SNHLY and CDR2 is FYNNEI. V lost 8 bases and J lost 3, with 16 bases in between. The CDR3 bases are TGTGCCAGCGGCCCCCCCAGGAGCTACTATGGCTACACCTTC. Protein sequence: CASGPPRSYYGYTF.

The chain links TRBV20-1 to TRBJ2-5, with a tentative D call TRBD1 (5 bases). V lost 7 bases, J lost 0 bases, and 6 bases lay in between. Germline V CDR1 and CDR2: DFQATT, SNEGSKA (reference sequence). This CDR3 comprises 11 residues. The CDR3 loop is CSGGHQETQYF. The CDR3 DNA reads TGCAGTGGGGGCCACCAAGAGACCCAGTACTTC.

This chain uses TRBV7-2 with TRBJ2-1, with 8 bases matching TRBD2. CDR3 length equals 13 residues. Germline CDR1 is SGHTA and CDR2 is FQGNSA. Losses at the gene ends were 8 bases for V and 8 bases for J; bases not matched to a gene: 8. The CDR3 sequence is CASGGGRMYEQFF. The CDR3 bases are TGTGCCAGCGGGGGCGGGAGGATGTATGAGCAGTTCTTC. Using reference TRBV7-2 and TRBJ2-1 for the parts outside the CDR3, the full variable domain is GAGVSQSPSNKVTEKGKDVELRCDPISGHTALYWYRQSLGQGLEFLIYFQGNSAPDKSGLPSDRFSAERTGGSVSTLTIQRTQQEDSAVYLCASGGGRMYEQFFGPGTRLTVL.

The genes are TRBV7-2 and TRBJ2-5, with TRBD2 matching over 8 bases. The CDR3 length is 17 residues. The germline CDR1 and CDR2 sequences are SGHTA and FQGNSA. J lost 3 bases, V lost 5 bases, and 14 bases had no gene match. In DNA form, the CDR3 reads TGTGCCAGCAGCCCCCGGTGGAGCGGGAGAGAGGAAGAGACCCAGTACTTC. Protein: CASSPRWSGREEETQYF.

The chain couples TRBV30 to TRBJ2-3; the D is unclear. The CDR3 is 14 residues long. The V end was cut by 0 bases, the J end by 1 base, with 8 bases between. Germline V gene data show CDR1 as GTSNPN and CDR2 as SVGIG (reference sequence). CDR3 protein: CAWSVGGRTDTQYF. As DNA, the CDR3 is TGTGCCTGGAGTGTAGGCGGCCGCACAGATACGCAGTATTTT.

V and J are TRBV7-9 and TRBJ2-5; 7 positions agree with TRBD1. The germline V gene has CDR1 SEHNR and CDR2 FQNEAQ (reference sequence). Trimming took 4 bases from V and 4 from J; bases not matched to a gene: 15. The CDR3 contains 17 residues. The DNA of the CDR3 is TGTGCCAGCAGCTCAGTATTGACAGGGATCATCGCAGAGACCCAGTACTTC. Translated, it gives CASSSVLTGIIAETQYF.

As to this clone: Different DNA sequences within this sample yield the same CDR3. The J gene is TRBJ2-7, the V gene TRBV7-9; D unresolved. The germline gives CDR1 SEHNR, CDR2 FQNEAQ (reference sequence). CDR3 length equals 12 residues. V lost 2 bases and J lost 4, with 6 bases in between. The CDR3 DNA follows: TGTGCCAGCAGCTTATCCCGGTACGAGCAGTACTTC. It encodes CASSLSRYEQYF.

This clone was found a few times. The chain carries TRBV11-3 and TRBJ2-1, with D uncertain. Germline lookup yields CDR1 SGHNT and CDR2 YENEEA. This CDR3 is 12 amino acids long. V was pared by 0 bases and J by 5 bases, with 2 bases between. In DNA, the CDR3 is TGTGCCAGCAGCTTAGATCACAATGAGCAGTTCTTC. This gives the protein CASSLDHNEQFF. Full variable domain (remainder filled in from reference TRBV11-3 and TRBJ2-1): EAGVVQSPRYKIIEKKQPVAFWCNPISGHNTLYWYLQNLGQGPELLIRYENEEAVDDSQLPKDRFSAERLKGVDSTLKIQPAELGDSAVYLCASSLDHNEQFFGPGTRLTVL.

The V and J genes are TRBV10-3 and TRBJ2-7; tentatively, D is TRBD1 or TRBD2 (5 bases each). The CDR3 loop spans 15 amino acids. CDR1 and CDR2 (germline): ENHRY, SYGVKD. Trimming cost V 2 bases and J 6 bases, with 17 bases left between them. The CDR3, as DNA: TGTGCCATCAGTGAGGAAACGGGGACGGTGGGCGAGCAGTACTTC. As protein: CAISEETGTVGEQYF.

The V and J genes are TRBV28 and TRBJ1-2; D is unclear. From germline, CDR1 is MDHEN and CDR2 SYDVKM. This CDR3 contains 15 residues. With 6 bases removed from V and 4 bases from J, the gap between germline ends came to 18 bases. Here the CDR3 DNA reads TGTGCCAGCAGACTAGTGAGGGTACGGAGCTATGGCTACACCTTC. Its translation: CASRLVRVRSYGYTF.